This T cell receptor (beta chain) was sequenced in a study of cytomegalovirus exposure and HLA in healthy donors. Whole-study results and caveats: Later analysis identified a missense DCLRE1C variant that was linked to TCR beta V- and J-gene trimming.

The PCR had 60 Vbeta and 13 Jbeta primers. Clones were sequenced by immunoSEQ multiplex PCR, and TCRdb holds only the in-frame ones, with some missing. The sample includes about 120,000 clones, 77% of them seen just once. Comment on this clone: Its antigen is unknown.

Unrecorded immune exposure was likely among donors, who were nominally healthy when sampled. Germline V gene sequence: CDR1 SGHKS, CDR2 YYEKEE (reference sequence). CDR3 length: 14 amino acids. V was shortened by 2 bases and J by 7 bases, with 15 bases between the two germline ends. The receptor comes from a man aged 40-55 years in good health and CMV-seropositive. Sequencing was performed on PBMCs. The chain is built from TRBV5-5 and TRBJ2-5, with a weak D call TRBD2 (5 bases). CDR3: CASSLAASPWTQYF. CDR3 nucleotides: TGTGCCAGCAGCTTAGCGGCTAGCCCCTGGACCCAGTACTTC.